Shown below are 21 T cell receptor beta chains from a single sample sequenced in a study of beta chain features in type 1 diabetes. The sequenced template was cDNA made from the entire isolated RNA. The data were produced by immunoSEQ multiplex PCR, yet TCRdb's version contains in-frame clones alone and is incomplete. The sample yields around 180,000 clones, around an eighth seen once. Material for sequencing was central memory CD4+ T cells from blood. The receptors originated from a young woman in good health.

This chain uses TRBV7-9 with TRBJ2-5; D gene uncertain. Germline V gene data show CDR1 as SEHNR and CDR2 as FQNEAQ (reference sequence). The CDR3 consists of 13 residues. V was pared by 5 bases and J by 7 bases, with 14 bases between. The CDR3 nucleotides are TGTGCCAGCAGCAGATTACTTTACGGGACCCAGTACTTC. Its translation: CASSRLLYGTQYF.

CDR3 DNA: TGTGCCAGCAGTGCGTCCGGGGCGGGACCGTACCAAGAGACCCAGTACTTC. Protein sequence: CASSASGAGPYQETQYF. The chain has TRBV28 and TRBJ2-5; perhaps TRBD2 as D (6 bases). V was pared by 5 bases and J by 0 bases, with 19 bases between. CDR3 length: 17 amino acids. The germline gives CDR1 MDHEN, CDR2 SYDVKM.

V usage is TRBV7-9 and J usage is TRBJ2-7; 7 nucleotides line up with TRBD1. Looked up from germline, CDR1 is SEHNR and CDR2 is FQNEAQ (reference sequence). Germline trimming cut 5 bases from V and 6 bases from J; bases unmatched to any gene: 7. CDR3 length: 13 amino acids. The CDR3 here is CASSQDRPSEQYF. CDR3 nucleotides: TGTGCCAGCAGCCAGGACAGGCCATCCGAGCAGTACTTC.

This sequence joins TRBV6-5 and TRBJ2-4, with D perhaps matching TRBD2 (6 bases). Germline CDR1 reads MNHEY; CDR2 reads SVGAGI. The CDR3 runs to 15 residues. Deletions cut 6 bases from V and 7 bases from J, with 19 bases between. The CDR3 DNA sequence: TGTGCCAGCAGGTCCGAAAGGAGGGGCTACAACATTCAGTACTTC. Translation gives CASRSERRGYNIQYF.

This clone appeared a few times. The chain has TRBV27 and TRBJ1-5, with a weak D call TRBD1 (6 bases). The CDR3 spans 17 residues. Looked up from germline, CDR1 is MNHEY and CDR2 is SMNVEV (reference sequence). V lost 8 bases and J lost 1, with 21 bases in between. Written as DNA, the CDR3 is TGTGCCAGCGGAAGACGCTCAGGGGAGTCGAGCAATCAGCCCCAGCATTTT. Translating gives CASGRRSGESSNQPQHF.

The sample holds a few counts of this clone. This chain links TRBV29-1 with TRBJ2-3, with D possibly matching TRBD2 (5 bases). Germline CDR1 reads SQVTM; CDR2 reads ANQGSEA. The ends were cut back, 2 bases at V and 0 bases at J, with 6 bases in the middle. The CDR3 is 13 amino acids. The CDR3 is CSVEWRSTDTQYF. As DNA, the CDR3 is TGCAGCGTTGAATGGAGGAGCACAGATACGCAGTATTTT.

The genes are TRBV7-3 and TRBJ2-2, with 12 bases fitting TRBD2. This CDR3 contains 17 residues. Per the germline V gene, CDR1 is SGHTA and CDR2 is FQGTGA. V trimming: 4 bases; J trimming: 6 bases; junction bases outside the gene matches: 9. This chain's CDR3 is CASSSGLAGWFPGELFF. CDR3 nucleotides: TGTGCCAGCAGCTCAGGACTAGCGGGATGGTTCCCCGGGGAGCTGTTTTTT.

The chain recombines TRBV27 with TRBJ2-5; 13 bases fit TRBD2. V gave up 5 bases and J gave up 6 bases; unmatched junction bases: 9. Per germline, CDR1 MNHEY and CDR2 SMNVEV (reference sequence). The CDR3 covers 16 residues. The chain's CDR3 is CASSPGLAGVGKTQYF. As DNA, the CDR3 is TGTGCCAGCAGTCCCGGACTAGCGGGAGTTGGGAAGACCCAGTACTTC.

The chain links TRBV2 to TRBJ1-1; perhaps TRBD1 as D (6 bases). The CDR3 contains 14 residues. CDR1 is SNHLY and CDR2 is FYNNEI in the germline V gene. Trimming removed 7 bases at V and 3 bases at J, with 15 bases between. CDR3 in amino acids: CASTSKAGDTEAFF. CDR3 sequence (DNA): TGTGCCAGCACATCGAAGGCAGGGGACACTGAAGCTTTCTTT.

The chain couples TRBV5-8 to TRBJ1-1; TRBD1 matches 7 bases. Germline CDR1 is SGHTS and CDR2 is YDEGEE. This CDR3 is built from 13 residues. Trimming took 1 base from V and 4 from J; bases not matched to a gene: 1. The CDR3, as DNA: TGTGCCAGCAGCTTGAACAGGGGCACTGAAGCTTTCTTT. Its translation is CASSLNRGTEAFF.

This clone was seen only a few times. The J gene is TRBJ2-2, the V gene TRBV28, with D possibly being TRBD1 (5 bases). The V gene lost 5 bases and the J gene lost 4 bases, with 8 bases spanning the gap. CDR3 length equals 13 residues. CDR1 and CDR2 (germline): MDHEN, SYDVKM. CDR3 coding DNA: TGTGCCAGCAGTAGGGGTTCCACCGGGGAGCTGTTTTTT. Translating it yields CASSRGSTGELFF.

This clone was seen only a few times. The CDR3 sequence is CASSVAGIPYEQYF. The CDR3 region has the DNA TGTGCCAGCAGCGTAGCGGGAATACCTTACGAGCAGTACTTC. V is TRBV28 and J is TRBJ2-7; TRBD2 agrees at 8 bases. The CDR3 covers 14 residues. V shed 6 bases, J shed 4 bases, and the junction held 8 bases outside the gene matches. Germline-derived CDR1 and CDR2 are MDHEN and SYDVKM.

This clone was counted between two and nine times. This sample also contains other DNA sequences that code for the same CDR3. CDR3 sequence (DNA): TGTGCCAGCAGCTTTGGGCTGAACACTGAAGCTTTCTTT. It specifies CASSFGLNTEAFF. The chain is built from TRBV11-3 and TRBJ1-1; no reliable D call. The CDR3 is 13 residues long. Germline V gene sequence: CDR1 SGHNT, CDR2 YENEEA. V gave up 3 bases and J gave up 0 bases, with 5 bases separating them.

V usage is TRBV15 and J usage is TRBJ2-2; TRBD2 might be the D (6 bases). CDR1 and CDR2 (germline): LNHNV, YYDKDF (reference sequence). Trimming cost V 0 bases and J 6 bases, with 8 bases left between them. This CDR3 is 14 amino acids long. Here the CDR3 reads CATSRDRRAGELFF. In nucleotides, the CDR3 is TGTGCCACCAGCAGAGATCGGAGGGCCGGGGAGCTGTTTTTT.

This clone was detected only a few times. The gene calls are TRBV7-2 and TRBJ2-1; tentative D call: TRBD2 (5 bases). The CDR3 is made up of 16 amino acids. Trimming shortened V by 6 bases and J by 5 bases, and 20 bases separated the two germline ends. CDR1 is SGHTA and CDR2 is FQGNSA in the germline V gene. The CDR3 region is CASRPMPAGVNNEQFF. CDR3 coding DNA: TGTGCCAGCAGACCCATGCCGGCGGGTGTCAACAATGAGCAGTTCTTC.

DNA of the CDR3: TGCGCCAGCAGCCAAGATACCCAGGGGGGCTATGGCTACACCTTC. This translates into CASSQDTQGGYGYTF. This chain joins TRBV4-3 and TRBJ1-2; 7 positions match TRBD1. This CDR3 has 15 amino acids. The junction had 5 bases not matched to a gene; V was cut back by 0 bases and J by 4 bases. From germline, CDR1 is LGHNA and CDR2 YSLEER.

The chain joins TRBV14 to TRBJ2-1; the match to TRBD2 covers 14 bases. The germline V gene encodes CDR1 SGHDN and CDR2 FVKESK. V lost 1 base and J lost 7; bases outside the gene matches: 3. This CDR3 contains 16 residues. The CDR3 nucleotides are TGTGCCAGCAGCCAAGGACTAGCGGGAGGGCGTAATGAGCAGTTCTTC. Protein product: CASSQGLAGGRNEQFF.

The chain combines TRBV28 with TRBJ1-5, with D possibly matching TRBD1 (5 bases). Trimming shortened V by 4 bases and J by 3 bases, and 16 bases separated the two germline ends. This CDR3 region has 16 residues. The V gene's germline CDR1 is MDHEN and CDR2 SYDVKM. CDR3 sequence reads: CASSWAALGDNQPQHF. The CDR3 nucleotides read TGTGCCAGCAGTTGGGCCGCTCTAGGGGACAATCAGCCCCAGCATTTT.

This clone was detected a few times. The genes are TRBV5-1 and TRBJ2-3; 7 bases agree with TRBD1. The length of the CDR3 is 15 residues. After removal of 7 bases from V and 0 bases from J, the junction contained 8 bases not matched to a gene. Germline V gene data show CDR1 as SGHRS and CDR2 as YFSETQ. CDR3 residues: CASAKDRISTDTQYF. CDR3 in DNA: TGCGCCAGCGCAAAGGACAGGATTAGCACAGATACGCAGTATTTT.

This clone has just a few counts. The chain carries TRBV19 and TRBJ1-1, with 11 bases identical to TRBD1. The CDR3 has 16 amino acids. After removal of 8 bases from V and 6 bases from J, the junction contained 14 bases not matched to a gene. Germline values: CDR1 LNHDA, CDR2 SQIVND (reference sequence). Written as DNA, the CDR3 is TGTGCCAGTGGCCCTGGACAGGGGGCTTTGGGCGCTGAAGCTTTCTTT. It codes for CASGPGQGALGAEAFF.

This clone was counted only a few times. The V and J genes are TRBV29-1 and TRBJ2-7; 10 positions match TRBD2. Germline assignment: CDR1 SQVTM and CDR2 ANQGSEA. J was trimmed by 6 bases and V by 0 bases; bases with no gene match: 5. The CDR3 is 14 amino acids. CDR3 region: CSVEEAGGPSEQYF. CDR3 in DNA: TGCAGCGTTGAAGAAGCGGGAGGGCCCTCCGAGCAGTACTTC.